The rows below give T cell receptor beta chains drawn from one sample of a study of CD8 T cells in Susac syndrome. In TCRdb, the immunoSEQ multiplex PCR reads were re-called with MiXCR into one record per CDR3 protein. The sample contains 150,000 to 200,000 distinct CDR3 sequences, approximately 93% of which appear only once. Sequencing was done on a sample of CD4+ T cells from PBMCs. Receptor source: a human donor with multiple sclerosis. Each CDR3 is given with its conserved first and last residue. D genes are given only for firm matches. Clone size, where shown, is once, few, many, or a class for clones that have expanded.

J gene	D gene	V gene	clone size	CDR3 DNA	CDR3 protein
TRBJ1-5	NA	TRBV7-2	NA	TGTGCCAGCAGCGTAGGGCAGCCCAATCAGCCCCAGCATTTT	CASSVGQPNQPQHF
TRBJ1-1	TRBD1	TRBV5-1	NA	TGCGCCAGCAGCTTAGAGAAGGGGGCCACTGAAGCTTTCTTT	CASSLEKGATEAFF
TRBJ2-7	NA	TRBV6-2/TRBV6-3	NA	TGTGCCAGCAGTGCCCAGGACAGTGAGCAGTACTTC	CASSAQDSEQYF
TRBJ2-4	NA	TRBV7-2	once	TGTGCCAGCAGCCCACTTTCGGGTGGAAACATTCAGTACTTC	CASSPLSGGNIQYF
TRBJ2-1	NA	TRBV2	NA	TGTGCCAGCAGTGGAGGACCATCGCGTGAGCAGTTCTTC	CASSGGPSREQFF
TRBJ2-5	TRBD2	TRBV29-1	NA	TGCAGCGTTGAAATCGGGACTAGTGGTGAGACCCAGTACTTC	CSVEIGTSGETQYF
TRBJ1-5	NA	TRBV7-8	once	TGTGCCAGCTCGACGATTATCGATAGCAATCAGCCCCAGCATTTT	CASSTIIDSNQPQHF
TRBJ2-1	TRBD2	TRBV29-1	NA	TGCAGCGTTCGACTAGCGGGAATCAATGAGCAGTTCTTC	CSVRLAGINEQFF
TRBJ2-7	TRBD2	TRBV29-1	NA	TGCAGCGTTGGGGAAGGGGCGGGGGGCGAGCAGTACTTC	CSVGEGAGGEQYF
TRBJ1-5	TRBD1	TRBV4-2	NA	TGTGCCAGCAGCCAAGATACAGGGGATCAGCCCCAGCATTTT	CASSQDTGDQPQHF
TRBJ1-1	NA	TRBV25-1	NA	TGTGCCAGCAGTGAATGGGGGTGGGGAAGAACTGAAGCTTTCTTT	CASSEWGWGRTEAFF
TRBJ2-7	TRBD1	TRBV3-1	NA	TGTGCCAGCAGCCAAGGTGACAGGGGAGCCTACGAGCAGTACTTC	CASSQGDRGAYEQYF
TRBJ2-1	TRBD2	TRBV5-4	NA	TGTGCCAGCAGCTTCGAACTAGCGGGAGATGAGCAGTTCTTC	CASSFELAGDEQFF
TRBJ1-1	NA	TRBV5-1	NA	TGCGCCAGCAGCTTGGGGGGCGCGGACACTGAAGCTTTCTTT	CASSLGGADTEAFF
TRBJ2-6	NA	TRBV5-1	NA	TGCGCCAGCAGCTTGTACCCCGCCCGGGACTCTGGGGCCAACGTCCTGACTTTC	CASSLYPARDSGANVLTF
TRBJ1-1	NA	TRBV7-3	NA	TGTGCCAGCAGCTTAAGCGGGGGAGAGGCTGAAGCTTTCTTT	CASSLSGGEAEAFF
TRBJ2-7	NA	TRBV3-1	NA	TGTGCCAGCAGCCAGGGATCGACGGACTACGAGCAGTACTTC	CASSQGSTDYEQYF
TRBJ2-7	NA	TRBV13	NA	TGTGCCAGCAGCTTTGAAGGACGGGAGCAGTACTTC	CASSFEGREQYF
TRBJ2-2	NA	TRBV25-1	NA	TGTGCCAGTGGCGGGTTGAACACCGGGGAGCTGTTTTTT	CASGGLNTGELFF
TRBJ2-7	NA	TRBV30	NA	TGTGCCTGGAGTGGGGCCTACGAGCAGTACTTC	CAWSGAYEQYF
TRBJ2-7	TRBD2	TRBV20-1	NA	TGCAGTGCTCAACTAGCGGGAGCAGACGAGCAGTACTTC	CSAQLAGADEQYF
TRBJ2-7	NA	TRBV18	NA	TGTGCCAGCTCACCCGGAGGGACCCGGACCTACGAGCAGTACTTC	CASSPGGTRTYEQYF
TRBJ2-7	TRBD1	TRBV5-1	NA	TGCGCCAGCAGCTTCGAAATAACGGGGACAGGGTTCTTC	CASSFEITGTGFF
TRBJ1-5	NA	TRBV12-3/TRBV12-4	once	TGTGCCAGCAGTAAGGGAACTCTGGGGGGACGAAATCAGCCCCAGCATTTT	CASSKGTLGGRNQPQHF
TRBJ2-7	NA	TRBV12-3/TRBV12-4	NA	TGTGCCAGCAGTTTAGGAGGCGGGACAGAGATCTCCTACGAGCAGTACTTC	CASSLGGGTEISYEQYF
TRBJ1-6	TRBD1	TRBV29-1	NA	TGCAGCGGCACCGGGACAGGGGATAATTCACCCCTCCACTTT	CSGTGTGDNSPLHF
TRBJ2-3	NA	TRBV7-2	NA	TGTGCCAGCAGCTTAGCCCAGGGGTATACGCAGTATTTT	CASSLAQGYTQYF
TRBJ1-1	NA	TRBV3-1	NA	TGTGCCAGCAGCACATCCCCCGGGGGGGCTTTCTTT	CASSTSPGGAFF
TRBJ1-5	TRBD1	TRBV7-2	NA	TGTGCCAGCAGAGAACCGGGACAGGGAATTCAGCCCCAGCATTTT	CASREPGQGIQPQHF
TRBJ1-2	NA	TRBV27	once	TGTGCCAGCGCGGCGCAGGACGCTAACTATGGCTACACCTTC	CASAAQDANYGYTF
TRBJ2-7	TRBD2	TRBV7-6	NA	TGTGCCAGCAGCCGAGGGACTAGCTTATTTCTCCACGAGCAGTACTTC	CASSRGTSLFLHEQYF
TRBJ2-2	NA	TRBV15	NA	TGTGCCACCAGCAGAGGAAGAGGTTTCGGGGAGCTGTTTTTT	CATSRGRGFGELFF
TRBJ2-1	NA	TRBV7-8	NA	TGTGCCAGCAGCTTGGGGAGGACTGCTGGGCTGGAGCAGTTCTTC	CASSLGRTAGLEQFF
TRBJ1-2	NA	TRBV20-1	NA	TGCAGTGCTACCAAACGGGGGACTGTATATGGCTACACCTTC	CSATKRGTVYGYTF
TRBJ1-1	NA	TRBV30	once	TGTGCCTGGAACAGGAGGAACACTGAAGCTTTCTTT	CAWNRRNTEAFF
TRBJ1-2	NA	TRBV7-2	NA	TGTGCCAGCAGCTTAGCAGGTGGACAGAAACACTATGGCTACACCTTC	CASSLAGGQKHYGYTF
TRBJ1-1	TRBD1	TRBV19	NA	TGTGCCAGTCGGCAGGGGGTCACTGAAGCTTTCTTT	CASRQGVTEAFF
TRBJ2-4	NA	TRBV29-1	NA	TGCAGCGTCTCTGCAGGGGCCGGGGCCAAAAACATTCAGTACTTC	CSVSAGAGAKNIQYF
TRBJ1-4	NA	TRBV20-1	NA	TGCAGTGCTAGCCCGGGGGCGACGGGTGAAAAACTGTTTTTT	CSASPGATGEKLFF
TRBJ2-3	TRBD1	TRBV5-1	NA	TGCGCCAGCAGCTTGGGAGGACAGGGGGAGGCTACGCAGTATTTT	CASSLGGQGEATQYF
TRBJ2-3	NA	TRBV5-6	NA	TGTGCCAGCAGCTTCACCGACCGCACAGATACGCAGTATTTT	CASSFTDRTDTQYF
TRBJ2-5	TRBD1	TRBV5-1	NA	TGCGCCAGCAGTTCCTCGGGACAGGGGCTCCAAGAGACCCAGTACTTC	CASSSSGQGLQETQYF